Listed here are 13 T cell receptor beta chains from one sample, sequenced in a study of graft-versus-host responses after intestinal transplantation. Only in-frame clones appear in the TCRdb table, and some are missing; sequencing was by immunoSEQ multiplex PCR. This table holds around 130,000 clones, approximately 94% found once. Their recognized antigens are unknown. This specimen consisted of unstimulated CD4+ T cells sorted from spleen or lymph node cells, obtained before intestinal transplant. The source of these receptors is a human donor who received an intestinal transplant.

This clone was detected once. V usage is TRBV9 and J usage is TRBJ2-1; 9 nucleotides match TRBD2. The CDR3 spans 19 residues. J gave up 1 base and V 0 bases, and 11 bases lay outside the gene matches. Germline loops: CDR1 SGDLS, CDR2 YYNGEE. CDR3 sequence (DNA): TGTGCCAGCAGCGTAGGAGGAGCGGGGGGCCGCCAATCCTACAATGAGCAGTTCTTC. Its translation: CASSVGGAGGRQSYNEQFF.

This chain's CDR3 is CASSAGTWTYNEQFF. The CDR3 DNA reads TGCGCCAGCAGCGCCGGGACTTGGACCTACAATGAGCAGTTCTTC. The genes are TRBV5-1 and TRBJ2-1; D might be TRBD2 (6 bases). This CDR3 has 15 amino acids. CDR1 is SGHRS and CDR2 is YFSETQ in the germline V gene. The V and J ends lost 4 bases and 2 bases respectively, with 13 bases between them.

V and J are TRBV18 and TRBJ2-7, with no clear D. CDR3 size: 11 residues. CDR1 is KGHSH and CDR2 is LQKENI in the germline V gene. The V end was cut by 3 bases, the J end by 4 bases, with 4 bases between. The CDR3 region has the DNA TGTGCCAGCTCACCTGAATACGAGCAGTACTTC. Its protein is CASSPEYEQYF. The variable domain in full, with the rest retrieved from reference TRBV18 and TRBJ2-7, is NAGVMQNPRHLVRRRGQEARLRCSPMKGHSHVYWYRQLPEEGLKFMVYLQKENIIDESGMPKERFSAEFPKEGPSILRIQQVVRGDSAAYFCASSPEYEQYFGPGTRLTVT.

The V gene is TRBV2, the J gene TRBJ2-1, with unresolved D. V was clipped by 8 bases and J by 0 bases, with 14 bases between them. Germline V gene sequence: CDR1 SNHLY, CDR2 FYNNEI. The CDR3 sequence is 15 residues long. For the CDR3, the DNA is TGTGCCAGCGGGCCGTCCCTGAGCTCCTACAATGAGCAGTTCTTC. This sequence encodes CASGPSLSSYNEQFF.

The V gene is TRBV5-4, the J gene TRBJ2-2, with D unclear. The V gene's germline CDR1 is SGHNT and CDR2 YYREEE (reference sequence). The CDR3 is 15 amino acids. The V end lost 4 bases, the J end lost 7 bases, and 17 bases lay between the germline ends. In nucleotides, the CDR3 is TGTGCCAGCAGCCCTCCTAGTAACGGCCACGGGGAGCTGTTTTTT. Translated, it gives CASSPPSNGHGELFF.

The V call is TRBV7-9, the J call TRBJ2-7, with TRBD1 identical over 9 bases. CDR3 length equals 14 residues. The V and J ends lost 1 base and 9 bases, in that order; junction bases with no gene match: 7. Germline CDR1 is SEHNR and CDR2 is FQNEAQ (reference sequence). CDR3 nucleotide sequence: TGTGCCAGCAGCTTAGTAGCCGGGACAGGGAGGCAGTACTTC. This sequence encodes CASSLVAGTGRQYF. The full variable domain, rest sourced from reference TRBV7-9 and TRBJ2-7, is DTGVSQNPRHKITKRGQNVTFRCDPISEHNRLYWYRQTLGQGPEFLTYFQNEAQLEKSRLLSDRFSAERPKGSFSTLEIQRTEQGDSAMYLCASSLVAGTGRQYFGPGTRLTVT.

CDR3 sequence (DNA): TGTGCCAGCAGTCCCGGGGTGGGTTCACCCCTCCACTTT. It yields the protein CASSPGVGSPLHF. J is TRBJ1-6 and V is TRBV2, with no clear D. Trimming took off 5 bases at V and 9 bases at J, with 11 bases between the two ends. The CDR3 extends over 13 amino acids. The germline gives CDR1 SNHLY, CDR2 FYNNEI.

The chain has TRBV11-2 and TRBJ2-3; D ambiguous. The CDR3 runs 14 residues. Deletions cut 2 bases from V and 2 bases from J, with 8 bases between. Germline V gene data show CDR1 as SGHAT and CDR2 as FQNNGV. DNA of the CDR3: TGTGCCAGCAGCTTATACGCGGTCACAGATACGCAGTATTTT. It translates to CASSLYAVTDTQYF. Drawing the rest from reference TRBV11-2 and TRBJ2-3, the complete variable domain is EAGVAQSPRYKIIEKRQSVAFWCNPISGHATLYWYQQILGQGPKLLIQFQNNGVVDDSQLPKDRFSAERLKGVDSTLKIQPAKLEDSAVYLCASSLYAVTDTQYFGPGTRLTVL.

The chain joins TRBV11-2 to TRBJ1-3, with a tentative D call TRBD1 (5 bases). The length of the CDR3 is 15 residues. Germline V gene sequence: CDR1 SGHAT, CDR2 FQNNGV. Trimming stripped 4 bases from V and 1 base from J, with 11 bases between. In DNA form, the CDR3 reads TGTGCCAGCAGCTCTGTAAGGGGTTCTGGAAACACCATATATTTT. As protein: CASSSVRGSGNTIYF.

The V call is TRBV27, the J call TRBJ1-2, with no clear D. V was trimmed by 2 bases and J by 5 bases, leaving 6 bases between them. Germline values: CDR1 MNHEY, CDR2 SMNVEV (reference sequence). This CDR3 spans 12 amino acids. The CDR3 loop reads CASSLLGYGYTF. CDR3 DNA: TGTGCCAGCAGTTTACTCGGGTATGGCTACACCTTC.

Concerning this clone: An end of the junction differs from the germline gene, which may be a read error. The same CDR3 arises from other DNA sequences in this sample as well. This chain connects TRBV11-2 to TRBJ2-7, with unresolved D. The CDR3 length is 15 residues. The germline V gene has CDR1 SGHAT and CDR2 FQNNGV. The CDR3 nucleotides read TGTGCCAGCAGCTTAGATCACGTCGCCTCCTACGAGCAGTATTTC. Its translation: CASSLDHVASYEQYF.

The V gene is TRBV7-9, the J gene TRBJ2-6; 11 nucleotides agree with TRBD1. CDR3 length: 18 amino acids. In germline, CDR1 is SEHNR, CDR2 FQNEAQ (reference sequence). With 7 bases clipped from V and 3 bases from J, the junction kept 11 bases outside the gene matches. The DNA for the CDR3 is TGTGCCAGCAACCGGCTGGGGACAGGGGGATATGGGGCCAACGTCCTGACTTTC. Translated: CASNRLGTGGYGANVLTF.

This chain uses TRBV19 with TRBJ1-1; 9 bases are shared with TRBD1. Germline V lookup: CDR1 LNHDA, CDR2 SQIVND (reference sequence). Trimming at V came to 7 bases and at J to 1 base, leaving 10 bases not matched to a gene. The CDR3 sequence is 16 residues long. The CDR3 DNA is TGTGCCAGTAATATCAGAACAGGGGGCTGGAACACTGAAGCTTTCTTT. It encodes CASNIRTGGWNTEAFF.